Below, one TCR beta chain is given with its context. The target antigen is unknown. This entry comes from a study of T cell responses to AZD1222 COVID-19 vaccine. Unmatched junction bases numbered 5, after V lost 6 bases and J lost 5 bases. Germline CDR1 and CDR2: SNHLY and FYNNEI. This CDR3 has 15 residues. Points from the study as a whole: There were mostly white British donors and more females than males, and clonal diversity was possibly underestimated.

Libraries were prepared by immunoSEQ multiplex PCR; TCRdb keeps only in-frame clonotypes and omits some of them. The table records about 130,000 clones, 80% to 90% of them present only once. The TCR sequence derives from an adult in good health. The material was peripheral blood, obtained on day 0 of AZD1222 vaccination. The chain couples TRBV2 to TRBJ2-1, with 12 nucleotides matching TRBD2. CDR3 region: CASRATSGSNNEQFF. The CDR3, as DNA: TGTGCCAGCAGGGCGACTAGCGGGAGCAACAATGAGCAGTTCTTC. The variable domain in full, completed from reference TRBV2 and TRBJ2-1, reads EPEVTQTPSHQVTQMGQEVILRCVPISNHLYFYWYRQILGQKVEFLVSFYNNEISEKSEIFDDQFSVERPDGSNFTLKIRSTKLEDSAMYFCASRATSGSNNEQFFGPGTRLTVL.